This T cell receptor beta chain was identified during a study of Ad26.COV2.S vaccination and SARS-CoV-2 variants. Points on this clone: Its antigen is not identified.

Study observations and caveats: Using TCR breadth and depth analyses may have led to underestimated total T cell responses.

Treatment reported: around 19 received Ad26.COV2.S at low or high dose, single or two shots; several received placebo; per-sample allocation not given. The study sampled participants on day 63 after the first vaccine or placebo injection. From germline, CDR1 is SQVTM and CDR2 ANQGSEA. Trimming shortened V by 7 bases and J by 0 bases, and 9 bases separated the two germline ends. The CDR3 has 12 amino acids. Data came from immunoSEQ multiplex PCR; TCRdb stores just in-frame clones and leaves some out. The sample has about 680,000 clones, 80% to 90% seen once. This chain links TRBV29-1 with TRBJ1-1; D is possibly TRBD1 (6 bases). This sequence originates from a person between 18 and 59 years old who received the Ad26.COV2.S COVID-19 vaccine or a placebo. The source was peripheral blood, collected in a trial of Ad26.COV2.S vaccine versus placebo. The CDR3 nucleotides are TGCAGCGCTAAGGGGGTGAACACTGAAGCTTTCTTT. This gives the protein CSAKGVNTEAFF.